One sample yielded the 20 T cell receptor beta chains listed below, sequenced in a study of blood T cell repertoires in COVID-19. Profiling relied on immunoSEQ multiplex PCR, and the TCRdb table lists in-frame clones only, not all of them. The sample holds roughly 78,000 clones; around four fifths are singletons and the top ten take 18%. The source material was peripheral blood. The receptor source for this set is a woman older than 75 with acute or convalescent COVID-19.

This clone was observed a single time. The chain employs TRBV19 and TRBJ2-6; no definite D call. The CDR3 contains 17 residues. V lost 0 bases, J lost 4 bases, and 13 bases lay in between. The germline gives CDR1 LNHDA, CDR2 SQIVND (reference sequence). The CDR3 sequence is CASSIDQDQPGANVLTF. Here the CDR3 DNA reads TGTGCCAGTAGTATAGATCAGGATCAGCCCGGGGCCAACGTCCTGACTTTC.

This chain links TRBV5-6 with TRBJ2-7; D is unresolved. The CDR3 extends over 13 amino acids. Germline V gene lookup returns CDR1 SGHDT and CDR2 YYEEEE. Trimming shortened V by 0 bases and J by 3 bases, and 7 bases separated the two germline ends. This CDR3 is CASSLAQNYEQYF. DNA for the CDR3: TGTGCCAGCAGCTTGGCTCAGAACTACGAGCAGTACTTC.

The genes are TRBV30 and TRBJ1-5; no clear D. Deletions cut 2 bases from V and 7 bases from J, with 12 bases between. The germline CDR1 and CDR2 sequences are GTSNPN and SVGIG (reference sequence). The CDR3 covers 13 residues. This CDR3 is CAWSSGEAQPQHF. The CDR3 DNA follows: TGTGCCTGGAGTTCCGGGGAGGCCCAGCCCCAGCATTTT. Full variable domain (rest looked up from reference TRBV30 and TRBJ1-5): SQTIHQWPATLVQPVGSPLSLECTVEGTSNPNLYWYRQAAGRGLQLLFYSVGIGQISSEVPQNLSASRPQDRQFILSSKKLLLSDSGFYLCAWSSGEAQPQHFGDGTRLSIL.

The rearrangement uses TRBV13 and TRBJ1-1, with a tentative D call TRBD1 (5 bases). CDR3 length: 14 residues. V lost 5 bases, J lost 1 base, and 11 bases lay in between. Germline CDR1 is PRHDT and CDR2 is FYEKMQ (reference sequence). CDR3 residues: CASSLRVRNTEAFF. Here the CDR3 DNA reads TGTGCCAGCAGCCTCAGGGTCCGGAACACTGAAGCTTTCTTT.

The chain links TRBV5-5 to TRBJ1-2; tentatively, D is TRBD1 (6 bases). This CDR3 is built from 12 residues. V was trimmed by 0 bases and J by 14 bases, leaving 14 bases between them. Germline-derived CDR1 and CDR2 are SGHKS and YYEKEE (reference sequence). The DNA for the CDR3 is TGTGCCAGCAGCTTGGATTTGGGGGCGCTTACCTTC. This sequence encodes CASSLDLGALTF.

This sequence joins TRBV2 and TRBJ2-1, with a tentative D call TRBD1 (6 bases). Trimming pared 6 bases from V and 7 bases from J, leaving 10 bases between. Germline V CDR1 and CDR2: SNHLY, FYNNEI. There are 12 residues in the CDR3. The DNA for the CDR3 is TGTGCCAGCAGCCAACAGGGAAATGAGCAGTTCTTC. It is translated as CASSQQGNEQFF. Combining the CDR3 with reference TRBV2 and TRBJ2-1 gives the whole variable domain EPEVTQTPSHQVTQMGQEVILRCVPISNHLYFYWYRQILGQKVEFLVSFYNNEISEKSEIFDDQFSVERPDGSNFTLKIRSTKLEDSAMYFCASSQQGNEQFFGPGTRLTVL.

The chain has TRBV5-6 and TRBJ1-2; TRBD1 matches 9 bases. V was pared by 3 bases and J by 0 bases, with 6 bases of the junction left unmatched. There are 16 residues in the CDR3. Germline V gene data show CDR1 as SGHDT and CDR2 as YYEEEE. In DNA form, the CDR3 reads TGTGCCAGCAGCTGGGACAGGGTCAATTCTAACTATGGCTACACCTTC. It codes for CASSWDRVNSNYGYTF.

With regard to this clone: The identical CDR3 is also encoded by other nucleotide sequences in the sample. V is TRBV11-3 and J is TRBJ2-3; the D gene is possibly TRBD2 (6 bases). V dropped 1 base and J dropped 5 bases, with 7 bases sitting between them. CDR1 is SGHNT, CDR2 YENEEA, per germline. The CDR3 has 13 amino acids. The CDR3 region is CASSLAGGDTQYF. The CDR3 bases are TGTGCCAGCAGCTTAGCCGGGGGAGATACGCAGTATTTT. Together with reference TRBV11-3 and TRBJ2-3, the CDR3 gives the full variable domain: EAGVVQSPRYKIIEKKQPVAFWCNPISGHNTLYWYLQNLGQGPELLIRYENEEAVDDSQLPKDRFSAERLKGVDSTLKIQPAELGDSAVYLCASSLAGGDTQYFGPGTRLTVL.

The V and J genes are TRBV30 and TRBJ1-3; D remains ambiguous. The CDR3 has 15 residues. The germline V and J ends were trimmed by 5 bases and 0 bases, with 14 bases remaining between them. Germline CDR1 GTSNPN, CDR2 SVGIG (reference sequence). The CDR3 DNA follows: TGTGCCTGGGTTCAGGAAAGATACTCTGGAAACACCATATATTTT. It encodes CAWVQERYSGNTIYF.

The gene calls are TRBV19 and TRBJ1-2; 7 nucleotides match TRBD1. Per germline, CDR1 LNHDA and CDR2 SQIVND (reference sequence). V shed 1 base and J 1 base; nucleotides not matched to a gene: 12. CDR3 size: 18 residues. This CDR3 reads CASSIVIIGQVINYGYTF. The CDR3 coding sequence is TGTGCCAGTAGTATAGTTATTATTGGACAGGTTATTAACTATGGCTACACCTTC. The variable domain in full, with the rest retrieved from reference TRBV19 and TRBJ1-2, is DGGITQSPKYLFRKEGQNVTLSCEQNLNHDAMYWYRQDPGQGLRLIYYSQIVNDFQKGDIAEGYSVSREKKESFPLTVTSAQKNPTAFYLCASSIVIIGQVINYGYTFGSGTRLTVV.

V gene TRBV3-1 (or the pseudogene TRBV3-2) combines with J gene TRBJ2-6, with D tentatively TRBD1 (6 bases). Between the trimmed V and J ends, which lost 8 bases and 2 bases, there was a span of 16 bases. This CDR3 contains 16 residues. Germline-derived CDR1 and CDR2 are LGHDT and YNNKEL (reference sequence). CDR3: CASRGPQGPGANVLTF. CDR3 nucleotides: TGTGCCAGCCGAGGTCCACAGGGCCCTGGGGCCAACGTCCTGACTTTC.

V gene TRBV7-8 combines with J gene TRBJ2-1; 13 bases agree with TRBD2. The germline V gene has CDR1 SGHVS and CDR2 FQNEAQ. The V gene end was trimmed by 3 bases and the J gene end by 5 bases; junction bases not matched to a gene: 1. The CDR3 has 15 amino acids. CDR3: CASSLTSGGHNEQFF. The DNA of the CDR3 is TGTGCCAGCAGCTTGACTAGCGGGGGGCACAATGAGCAGTTCTTC.

The V call is TRBV7-9, the J call TRBJ1-2, with 7 positions matching TRBD1. V dropped 5 bases and J dropped 6; count of bases not matched to a gene: 9. The CDR3 is 14 residues long. Germline CDR1 is SEHNR and CDR2 is FQNEAQ (reference sequence). CDR3 coding DNA: TGTGCCAGCAGCGGGGACAGATCCAGGGATGGCTACACCTTC. Encoded protein: CASSGDRSRDGYTF.

Only one count was recorded for this clone. The rearrangement joins TRBV7-3 to TRBJ2-1; D ambiguous. This CDR3 spans 12 amino acids. Trimming shortened V by 3 bases and J by 9 bases, and 9 bases separated the two germline ends. Germline values: CDR1 SGHTA, CDR2 FQGTGA. CDR3 residues: CASSLELGEQFF. In nucleotides, the CDR3 is TGTGCCAGCAGCTTGGAGCTCGGTGAGCAGTTCTTC. The full variable domain, in which reference TRBV7-3 and TRBJ2-1 provide the parts outside the CDR3, is GAGVSQTPSNKVTEKGKYVELRCDPISGHTALYWYRQSLGQGPEFLIYFQGTGAADDSGLPNDRFFAVRPEGSVSTLKIQRTERGDSAVYLCASSLELGEQFFGPGTRLTVL.

The chain carries TRBV15 and TRBJ1-2, with a tentative D call TRBD1 (6 bases). Trimming removed 5 bases from V and 0 bases from J, with 28 bases in between. The CDR3 is made up of 20 amino acids. From germline, CDR1 is LNHNV and CDR2 YYDKDF (reference sequence). The CDR3, as DNA: TGTGCCACCAGCCCCAAGGGGGACCCCGCGGCCGGTTCTTCTAACTATGGCTACACCTTC. This codes for CATSPKGDPAAGSSNYGYTF.

The chain combines TRBV19 with TRBJ1-6; 10 nucleotides line up with TRBD1. The CDR3 covers 16 residues. With V trimmed by 6 bases and J by 6 bases, 8 bases remained unmatched. CDR1 and CDR2 (germline): LNHDA, SQIVND (reference sequence). The CDR3 DNA follows: TGTGCCAGTAGGGAGAGGGACAGGGGACTTAATTCACCCCTCCACTTT. As protein: CASRERDRGLNSPLHF.

This clone turned up a few times. This rearrangement joins TRBV7-8 to TRBJ2-1, with TRBD2 matching 10 bases. CDR3 length equals 16 residues. Germline V CDR1 and CDR2: SGHVS, FQNEAQ. V lost 3 bases to trimming and J lost 4 bases; unmatched junction nucleotides: 6. Written as DNA, the CDR3 is TGTGCCAGCAGCTTTCAAAGCGGGAGGGTTTACAATGAGCAGTTCTTC. Amino acid sequence: CASSFQSGRVYNEQFF.

The CDR3 loop is CASSWTGSNQPQHF. Written as DNA, the CDR3 is TGTGCCAGCAGCTGGACAGGTAGCAATCAGCCCCAGCATTTT. The chain has TRBV6-5 and TRBJ1-5; 7 positions match TRBD1. Germline-derived CDR1 and CDR2 are MNHEY and SVGAGI. Trimming cost V 6 bases and J 0 bases; bases outside gene matches: 2. The CDR3 contains 14 residues.

This clone was counted once. The V call is TRBV14, the J call TRBJ1-1; D not resolved. The CDR3 has 13 residues. The V end was cut by 4 bases, the J end by 5 bases, with 11 bases between. Per the germline V gene, CDR1 is SGHDN and CDR2 is FVKESK. CDR3 sequence: CASSPDWNTEAFF. The CDR3 region has the DNA TGTGCCAGCAGCCCGGACTGGAATACTGAAGCTTTCTTT.

The chain carries TRBV15 and TRBJ2-3; no reliable D call. The V end lost 3 bases, the J end lost 5 bases, and 6 bases lay between the germline ends. CDR3 size: 12 residues. Per germline, CDR1 LNHNV and CDR2 YYDKDF (reference sequence). CDR3 in amino acids: CATSRSQDTQYF. In DNA form, the CDR3 reads TGTGCCACCAGCAGGAGTCAAGATACGCAGTATTTT.